The sequence of this TCR beta chain was determined in a study of human T cells and chemical hapten exposure. Study information: Upper inner arm skin measuring around 2 cm by around 2 cm received 2% DPC for sensitization.

This clonotype was recorded a few times. V was shortened by 5 bases and J by 0 bases, with 15 bases between the two germline ends. The CDR3 totals 15 residues. Germline CDR1 reads SQVTM; CDR2 reads ANQGSEA. Unique molecular identifiers were attached to individual cDNA molecules within the library. One entry per CDR3 protein results from TCRdb running MiXCR on the RACE reads. This table has 330,000 or so distinct CDR3 sequences, around 6% appearing once. Time point reported: patch test 2, 6 weeks after DPC sensitization. Treatment specified: therapeutic diphenylcyclopropenone sensitization with weekly scalp DPC. Total RNA came from unfractionated whole blood.

The chain uses TRBV29-1 and TRBJ2-3; TRBD1 is a possible D gene (5 bases). The receptor comes from a young woman with alopecia areata. Some clones in this sample may be carry-over from other donors' samples. The sample in question was whole blood, obtained in connection with sensitization to the hapten diphenylcyclopropenone (DPC). In DNA form, the CDR3 reads TGCAGCGTTAATTGGGGCGGTCCAAGCACAGATACGCAGTATTTT. This encodes CSVNWGGPSTDTQYF.